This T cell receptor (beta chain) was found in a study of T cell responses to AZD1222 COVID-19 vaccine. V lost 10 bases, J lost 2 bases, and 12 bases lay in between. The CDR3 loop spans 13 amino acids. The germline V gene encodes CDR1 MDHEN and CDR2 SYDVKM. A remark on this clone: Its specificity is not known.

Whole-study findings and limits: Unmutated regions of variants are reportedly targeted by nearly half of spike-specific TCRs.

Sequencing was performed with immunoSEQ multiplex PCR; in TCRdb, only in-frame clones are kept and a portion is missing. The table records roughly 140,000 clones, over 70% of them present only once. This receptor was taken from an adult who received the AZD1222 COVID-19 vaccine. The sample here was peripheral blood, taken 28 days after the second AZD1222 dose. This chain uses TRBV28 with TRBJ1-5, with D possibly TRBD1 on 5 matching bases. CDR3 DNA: TGTGCCAACCAGGGTTCCGGCAATCAGCCCCAGCATTTT. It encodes CANQGSGNQPQHF.